This T cell receptor beta chain was documented in a study of beta chain features in type 1 diabetes. Study summary: Patients looked much like healthy donors when it came to age, gender and cell yields. Points from the study as a whole: In type 1 diabetes patients, VDJ junctions had fewer insertions; deletions at these junctions were more frequent. Compared with healthy donors, patients appeared to share more similar naive, central memory and regulatory TCRB repertoires. Shortening that was moderate but significant affected the TCRB CDR3s of Type 1 diabetes patients in all four CD4+ subsets.

The table lists this clone with a few counts. What it recognizes is unknown. Investigators reverse transcribed all isolated RNA, so they sequenced expressed TCRB transcripts. Profiled with immunoSEQ multiplex PCR; TCRdb holds only in-frame clones, not every one. Here the sample spans 250,000 to 300,000 clones, 14% being singletons. The receptor comes from a man aged 25 to 40 with type 1 diabetes. Sequencing was done on a sample of naive CD4+ T cells from blood.

Written as DNA, the CDR3 is TGTGCCAGCAGTTCCAGGGGGCCAAGGGGAGATACGCAGTATTTT. The encoded protein is CASSSRGPRGDTQYF. The chain links TRBV6-6 to TRBJ2-3; 8 bases line up with TRBD1. The CDR3 sequence is 15 residues long. Germline loops: CDR1 MNHNY, CDR2 SVGAGI (reference sequence). Trimming took 4 bases from V and 5 from J; bases not matched to a gene: 8.